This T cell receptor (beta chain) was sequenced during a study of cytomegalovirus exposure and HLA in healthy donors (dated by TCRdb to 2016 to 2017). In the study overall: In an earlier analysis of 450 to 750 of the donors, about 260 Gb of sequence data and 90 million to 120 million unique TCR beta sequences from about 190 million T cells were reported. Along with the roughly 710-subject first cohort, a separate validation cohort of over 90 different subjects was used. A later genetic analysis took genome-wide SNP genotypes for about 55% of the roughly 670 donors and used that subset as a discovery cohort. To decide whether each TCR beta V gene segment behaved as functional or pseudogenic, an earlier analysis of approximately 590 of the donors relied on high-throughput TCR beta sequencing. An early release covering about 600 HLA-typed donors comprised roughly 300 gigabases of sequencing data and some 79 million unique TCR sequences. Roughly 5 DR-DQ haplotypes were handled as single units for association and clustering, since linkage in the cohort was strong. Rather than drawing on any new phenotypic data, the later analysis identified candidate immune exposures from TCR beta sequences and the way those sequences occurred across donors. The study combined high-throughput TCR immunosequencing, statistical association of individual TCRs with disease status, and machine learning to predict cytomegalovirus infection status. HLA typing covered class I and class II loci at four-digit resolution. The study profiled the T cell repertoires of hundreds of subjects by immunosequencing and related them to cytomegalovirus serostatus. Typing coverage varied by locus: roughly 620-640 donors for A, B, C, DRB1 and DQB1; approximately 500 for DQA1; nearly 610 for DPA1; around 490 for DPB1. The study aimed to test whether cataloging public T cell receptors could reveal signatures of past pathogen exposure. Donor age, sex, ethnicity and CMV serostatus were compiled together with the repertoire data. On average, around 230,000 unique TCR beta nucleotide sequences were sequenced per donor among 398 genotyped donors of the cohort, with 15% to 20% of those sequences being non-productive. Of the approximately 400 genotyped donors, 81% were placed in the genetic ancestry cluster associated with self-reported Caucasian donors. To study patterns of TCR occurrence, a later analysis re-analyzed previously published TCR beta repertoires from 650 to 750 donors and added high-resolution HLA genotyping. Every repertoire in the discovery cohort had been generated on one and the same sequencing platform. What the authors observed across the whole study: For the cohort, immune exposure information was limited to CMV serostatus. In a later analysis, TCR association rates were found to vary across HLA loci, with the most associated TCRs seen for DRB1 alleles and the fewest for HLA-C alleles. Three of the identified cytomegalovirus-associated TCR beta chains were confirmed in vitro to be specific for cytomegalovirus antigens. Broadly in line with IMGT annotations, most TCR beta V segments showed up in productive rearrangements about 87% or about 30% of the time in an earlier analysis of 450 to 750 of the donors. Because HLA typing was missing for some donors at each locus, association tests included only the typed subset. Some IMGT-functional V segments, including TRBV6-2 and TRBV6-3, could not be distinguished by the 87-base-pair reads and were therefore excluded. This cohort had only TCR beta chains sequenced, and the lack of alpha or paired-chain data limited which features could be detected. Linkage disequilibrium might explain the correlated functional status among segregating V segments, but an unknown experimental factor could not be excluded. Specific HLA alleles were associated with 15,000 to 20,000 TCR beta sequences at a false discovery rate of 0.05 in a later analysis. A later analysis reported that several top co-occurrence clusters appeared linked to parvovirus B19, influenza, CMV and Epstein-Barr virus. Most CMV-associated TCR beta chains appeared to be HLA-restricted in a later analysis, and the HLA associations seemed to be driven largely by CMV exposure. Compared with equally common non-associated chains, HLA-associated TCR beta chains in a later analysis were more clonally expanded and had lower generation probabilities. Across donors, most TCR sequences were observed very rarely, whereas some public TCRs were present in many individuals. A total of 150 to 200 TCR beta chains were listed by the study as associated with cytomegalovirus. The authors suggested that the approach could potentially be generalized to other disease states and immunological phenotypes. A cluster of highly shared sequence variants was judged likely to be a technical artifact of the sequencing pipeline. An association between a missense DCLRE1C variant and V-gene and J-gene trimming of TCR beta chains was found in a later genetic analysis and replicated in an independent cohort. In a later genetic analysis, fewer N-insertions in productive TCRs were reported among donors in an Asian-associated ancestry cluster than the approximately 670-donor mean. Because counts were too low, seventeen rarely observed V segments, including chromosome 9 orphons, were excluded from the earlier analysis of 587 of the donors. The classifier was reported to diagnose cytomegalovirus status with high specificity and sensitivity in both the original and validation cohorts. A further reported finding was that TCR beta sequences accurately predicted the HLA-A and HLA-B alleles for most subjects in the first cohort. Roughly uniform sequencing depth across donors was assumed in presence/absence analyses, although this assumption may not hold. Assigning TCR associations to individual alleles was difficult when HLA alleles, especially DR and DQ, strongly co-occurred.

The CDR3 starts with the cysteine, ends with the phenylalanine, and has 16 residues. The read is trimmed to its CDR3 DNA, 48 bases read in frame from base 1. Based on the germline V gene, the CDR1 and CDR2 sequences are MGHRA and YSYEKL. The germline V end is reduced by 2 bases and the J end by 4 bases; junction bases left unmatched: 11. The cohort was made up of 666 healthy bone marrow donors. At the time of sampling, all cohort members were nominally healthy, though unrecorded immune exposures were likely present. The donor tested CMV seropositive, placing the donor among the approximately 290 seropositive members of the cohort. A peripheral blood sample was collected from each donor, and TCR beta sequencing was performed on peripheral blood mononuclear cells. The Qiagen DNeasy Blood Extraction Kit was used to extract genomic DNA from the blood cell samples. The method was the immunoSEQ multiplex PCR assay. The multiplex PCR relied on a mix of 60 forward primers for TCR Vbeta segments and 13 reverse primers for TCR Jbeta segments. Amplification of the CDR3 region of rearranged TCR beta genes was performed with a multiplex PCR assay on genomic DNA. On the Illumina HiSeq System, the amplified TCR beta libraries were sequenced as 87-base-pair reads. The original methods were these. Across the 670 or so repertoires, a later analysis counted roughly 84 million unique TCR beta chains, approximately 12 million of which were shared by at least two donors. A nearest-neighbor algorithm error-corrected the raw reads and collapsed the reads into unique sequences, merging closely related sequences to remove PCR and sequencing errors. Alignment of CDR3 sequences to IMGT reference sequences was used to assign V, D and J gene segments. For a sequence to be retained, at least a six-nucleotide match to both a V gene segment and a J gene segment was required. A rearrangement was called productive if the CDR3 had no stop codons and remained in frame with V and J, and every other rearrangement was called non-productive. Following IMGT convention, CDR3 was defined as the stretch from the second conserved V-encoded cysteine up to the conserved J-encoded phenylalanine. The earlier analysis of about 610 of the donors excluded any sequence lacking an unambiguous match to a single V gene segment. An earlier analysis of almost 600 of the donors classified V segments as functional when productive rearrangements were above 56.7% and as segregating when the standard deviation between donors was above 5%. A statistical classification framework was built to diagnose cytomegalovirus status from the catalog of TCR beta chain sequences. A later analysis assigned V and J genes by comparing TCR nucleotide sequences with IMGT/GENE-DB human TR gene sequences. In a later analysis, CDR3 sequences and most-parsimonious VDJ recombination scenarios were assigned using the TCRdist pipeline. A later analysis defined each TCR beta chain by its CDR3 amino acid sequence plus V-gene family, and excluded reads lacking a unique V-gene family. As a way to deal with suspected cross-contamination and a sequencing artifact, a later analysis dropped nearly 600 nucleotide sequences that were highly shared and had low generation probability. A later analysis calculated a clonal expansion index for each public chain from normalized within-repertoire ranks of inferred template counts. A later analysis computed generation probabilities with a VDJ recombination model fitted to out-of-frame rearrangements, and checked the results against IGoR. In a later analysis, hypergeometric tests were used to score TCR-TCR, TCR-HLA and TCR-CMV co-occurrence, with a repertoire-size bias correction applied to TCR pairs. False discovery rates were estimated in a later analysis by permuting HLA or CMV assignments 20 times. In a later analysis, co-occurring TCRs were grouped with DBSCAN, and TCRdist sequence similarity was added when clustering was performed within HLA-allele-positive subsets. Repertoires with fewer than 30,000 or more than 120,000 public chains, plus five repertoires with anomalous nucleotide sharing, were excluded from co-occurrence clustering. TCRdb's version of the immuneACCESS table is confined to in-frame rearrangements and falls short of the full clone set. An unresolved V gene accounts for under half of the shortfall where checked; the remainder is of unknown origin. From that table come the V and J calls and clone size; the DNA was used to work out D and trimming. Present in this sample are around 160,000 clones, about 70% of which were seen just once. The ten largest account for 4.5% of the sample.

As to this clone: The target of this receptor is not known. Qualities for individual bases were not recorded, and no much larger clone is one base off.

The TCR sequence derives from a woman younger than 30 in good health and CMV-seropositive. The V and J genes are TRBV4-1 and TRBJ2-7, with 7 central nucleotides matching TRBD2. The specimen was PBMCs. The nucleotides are TGCGCCAGCAGCCAACCTCGGGACCGGGGAGGGTACGAGCAGTACTTC. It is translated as CASSQPRDRGGYEQYF.